This entry lists 13 T cell receptor beta chains sequenced from one sample in a study of T cell responses to AZD1222 COVID-19 vaccine. The protocol was immunoSEQ multiplex PCR, while the TCRdb copy is restricted to in-frame clones and leaves out a portion. The table records just over 150,000 clones, 87% of them present only once. The sequenced sample was peripheral blood, obtained 28 days after the second AZD1222 dose. The receptors shown here come from an adult who received the AZD1222 COVID-19 vaccine.

The chain carries TRBV3-1 (or the pseudogene TRBV3-2) and TRBJ1-1; D possibly corresponds to TRBD1 (6 bases). The germline CDR1 and CDR2 sequences are LGHDT and YNNKEL (reference sequence). Trimming took off 4 bases at V and 5 bases at J, with 11 bases between the two ends. This CDR3 spans 13 amino acids. In nucleotides, the CDR3 is TGTGCCAGCAGCCCACAGGGTGGGACTGAAGCTTTCTTT. This codes for CASSPQGGTEAFF.

The chain is built from TRBV7-3 and TRBJ1-1, with D possibly matching TRBD1 (5 bases). The CDR3 length is 14 residues. The V gene's germline CDR1 is SGHTA and CDR2 FQGTGA. Between the trimmed V and J ends, which lost 1 base and 9 bases, there was a span of 15 bases. This CDR3 reads CASSLIVGDSKAFF. The CDR3 DNA reads as TGTGCCAGCAGCTTAATAGTGGGGGACTCTAAAGCTTTCTTT.

The chain recombines TRBV27 with TRBJ2-7, with 9 bases identical to TRBD1. Germline CDR1 reads MNHEY; CDR2 reads SMNVEV (reference sequence). The V gene end was trimmed by 5 bases and the J gene end by 7 bases; junction bases not matched to a gene: 6. The CDR3 runs 13 residues. The CDR3 DNA reads as TGTGCCAGCAGTAAGAGACAGGGGGGTGAGCAGTACTTC. As protein: CASSKRQGGEQYF.

This chain joins TRBV9 and TRBJ1-4; unclear D gene. CDR1 is SGDLS, CDR2 YYNGEE, per germline. The CDR3 sequence is 15 residues long. V lost 0 bases, J lost 3 bases, and 9 bases lay in between. For the CDR3, the DNA is TGTGCCAGCAGCGTAGGGAGAACAGCTAATGAAAAACTGTTTTTT. Protein product: CASSVGRTANEKLFF. Supplemented by reference TRBV9 and TRBJ1-4, the full variable domain reads DSGVTQTPKHLITATGQRVTLRCSPRSGDLSVYWYQQSLDQGLQFLIQYYNGEERAKGNILERFSAQQFPDLHSELNLSSLELGDSALYFCASSVGRTANEKLFFGSGTQLSVL.

This clone was found a few times. The chain carries TRBV5-1 and TRBJ1-5, with 7 bases fitting TRBD1. CDR1 and CDR2 (germline): SGHRS, YFSETQ. V lost 5 bases and J lost 0; bases outside the gene matches: 11. The CDR3 length is 17 residues. The CDR3 DNA is TGCGCCAGCAGTCCCGGGACAGCCTCCTATAGCAATCAGCCCCAGCATTTT. Protein sequence: CASSPGTASYSNQPQHF.

As for this clone: The sample carries other DNA sequences with the same CDR3. Here the CDR3 DNA reads TGCGCCAGCAGCTTGGCGACAGTCACAGATACGCAGTATTTT. This gives the protein CASSLATVTDTQYF. The genes are TRBV5-1 and TRBJ2-3, with D perhaps matching TRBD1 (5 bases). The CDR3 contains 14 residues. Trimming removed 0 bases at V and 2 bases at J, with 7 bases between. Germline-derived CDR1 and CDR2 are SGHRS and YFSETQ.

This chain uses TRBV3-1 (or the pseudogene TRBV3-2) with TRBJ1-3; a possible D gene is TRBD1 (5 bases). V lost 4 bases to trimming and J lost 4 bases, with 11 bases between them. The CDR3 runs to 14 residues. From germline, CDR1 is LGHDT and CDR2 YNNKEL (reference sequence). CDR3 loop: CASSLQGRGNTIYF. The CDR3 DNA reads TGTGCCAGCAGCCTCCAGGGACGGGGAAACACCATATATTTT.

The V call is TRBV11-3, the J call TRBJ2-3, with 7 bases aligning to TRBD1. The CDR3 spans 16 residues. V gave up 5 bases and J gave up 2 bases; unmatched junction bases: 10. CDR1 is SGHNT and CDR2 is YENEEA in the germline V gene. CDR3 nucleotide sequence: TGTGCCAGCAGCCGAAGGGGGCAGGGCTACACAGATACGCAGTATTTT. It encodes CASSRRGQGYTDTQYF.

This clone was observed once. The chain has TRBV25-1 and TRBJ1-1; weak D call: TRBD1 (5 bases). Looked up from germline, CDR1 is MGHDK and CDR2 is SYGVNS. CDR3 length: 13 residues. V was clipped by 7 bases and J by 4 bases, with 13 bases between them. CDR3 coding DNA: TGTGCCAGCAATGAGCAGGGTTCCACTGAAGCTTTCTTT. It codes for CASNEQGSTEAFF.

CDR3 sequence reads: CASSRGRISTDTQYF. CDR3 in DNA: TGTGCCAGCAGTCGTGGACGGATTAGCACAGATACGCAGTATTTT. The chain employs TRBV11-3 and TRBJ2-3; D not resolved. Trimming stripped 6 bases from V and 0 bases from J, with 13 bases between. CDR3 length: 15 residues. Germline V lookup: CDR1 SGHNT, CDR2 YENEEA. The complete variable domain, with remaining parts taken from reference TRBV11-3 and TRBJ2-3, reads EAGVVQSPRYKIIEKKQPVAFWCNPISGHNTLYWYLQNLGQGPELLIRYENEEAVDDSQLPKDRFSAERLKGVDSTLKIQPAELGDSAVYLCASSRGRISTDTQYFGPGTRLTVL.

The genes are TRBV11-2 and TRBJ2-7; TRBD2 matches 7 bases. Germline trimming cut 0 bases from V and 2 bases from J; bases unmatched to any gene: 4. CDR3 size: 15 residues. Looked up from germline, CDR1 is SGHAT and CDR2 is FQNNGV. The CDR3 DNA follows: TGTGCCAGCAGCTTAGAGGCGGGGGACCCCTACGAGCAGTACTTC. Residues: CASSLEAGDPYEQYF.

This chain joins TRBV5-6 and TRBJ1-4; D is undetermined. The V gene's germline CDR1 is SGHDT and CDR2 YYEEEE. The germline V and J ends were trimmed by 0 bases and 4 bases, with 7 bases remaining between them. This CDR3 comprises 14 residues. CDR3: CASSLGRLNEKLFF. The CDR3 DNA follows: TGTGCCAGCAGCTTGGGGCGGCTTAATGAAAAACTGTTTTTT.

This sequence joins TRBV9 and TRBJ2-3; the D call may be TRBD1 or TRBD2 (5 bases each). V was pared by 2 bases and J by 0 bases, with 13 bases between. The germline gives CDR1 SGDLS, CDR2 YYNGEE. The CDR3 spans 16 residues. CDR3 residues: CASSVRGTSSTDTQYF. In DNA, the CDR3 is TGTGCCAGCAGCGTTAGAGGGACCTCTAGCACAGATACGCAGTATTTT.